This T cell receptor (beta chain) was observed in a study of blood T cell repertoires in COVID-19. Unmatched junction bases numbered 1, after V lost 2 bases and J lost 0 bases. Germline V gives CDR1 MDHEN, CDR2 SYDVKM. This CDR3 has 15 amino acids. This table comes from immunoSEQ multiplex PCR, and its TCRdb copy is limited to in-frame clones, with some not included. Of 150,000 to 200,000 clones listed, about 80% are singletons. The sequencing sample was made of PBMCs or T cells enriched from blood (not recorded which). The chain couples TRBV28 to TRBJ2-7; 10 positions match TRBD2. This clonotype was obtained from a man between 50 and 59 years old who had recovered from COVID-19. The CDR3 bases are TGTGCCAGCAGTTTAGCTAGCGGGAGCTCCTACGAGCAGTACTTC. This encodes CASSLASGSSYEQYF.